The 21 T cell receptor beta chains below all came from one sample that was sequenced in a study of prognosis after radiotherapy for stage I lung cancer. By two-round multiplex PCR, the TCR beta CDR3 was amplified from genomic DNA. First-round PCR amplification was performed with primers specific to each TRBV and TRBJ gene. TCRdb analysed the multiplex PCR reads with MiXCR anew, one entry per CDR3 protein. The table lists approximately 25,000 distinct CDR3 sequences, 40% to 55% of them singletons. The sample was PBMCs, taken before or after stereotactic body radiation therapy (not recorded which). The receptor set was obtained from a donor aged 50 or older with non-small cell lung cancer.

This chain uses TRBV11-2 with TRBJ2-5, with D possibly being TRBD1 (6 bases). V was clipped by 0 bases and J by 1 base, with 15 bases between them. Germline CDR1 is SGHAT and CDR2 is FQNNGV. The CDR3 totals 17 residues. The chain's CDR3 is CASSLDGIGTPQETQYF. The DNA of the CDR3 is TGTGCCAGCAGCTTAGATGGGATAGGGACACCCCAAGAGACCCAGTACTTC.

This clonotype has a handful of counts. The CDR3 spells CASSRAVLRMSTDTQYF. Written as DNA, the CDR3 is TGTGCCAGCAGCAGAGCGGTGCTACGGATGAGCACAGATACGCAGTATTTT. V and J are TRBV7-2 and TRBJ2-3; D perhaps matches TRBD2 (5 bases). Trimming removed 5 bases at V and 0 bases at J, with 18 bases between. The germline V gene encodes CDR1 SGHTA and CDR2 FQGNSA. The length of the CDR3 is 17 residues.

The genes are TRBV24-1 and TRBJ1-1; D gene unclear. The CDR3 sequence is 14 residues long. From germline, CDR1 is KGHDR and CDR2 SFDVKD. Trimming removed 8 bases from V and 1 base from J, with 13 bases in between. Here the CDR3 reads CATISGTQNTEAFF. For the CDR3, the DNA is TGTGCCACCATCTCCGGTACACAGAACACTGAAGCTTTCTTT.

About this clonotype: One end of the junction does not line up with germline, which may come from a read error. The chain carries TRBV24-1 and TRBJ1-2; 7 bases line up with TRBD1. From germline, CDR1 is KGHDR and CDR2 SFDVKD. The CDR3 runs 12 residues. In DNA, the CDR3 is TGTGCCACCAGCGAGACAGGGATAGGCTACAACTTC. It codes for CATSETGIGYNF.

Many counts were recorded for this clonotype. The chain couples TRBV6-1 to TRBJ2-7; 7 nucleotides match TRBD1. This CDR3 comprises 14 residues. V dropped 6 bases and J dropped 2; count of bases not matched to a gene: 7. The germline CDR1 and CDR2 sequences are MNHNS and SASEGT. The CDR3 protein is CASSDRVGAYEQYF. CDR3 DNA: TGTGCCAGCAGCGACAGGGTTGGCGCCTACGAGCAGTACTTC.

This clonotype came up many times. The chain has TRBV27 and TRBJ1-4; D unclear. This CDR3 region has 16 residues. V was clipped by 7 bases and J by 8 bases, with 23 bases between them. Germline CDR1 is MNHEY and CDR2 is SMNVEV (reference sequence). CDR3 DNA: TGTGCCAGCACTTCCCCATACCCTGGTGGTTACGAAAAACTGTTTTTT. It specifies CASTSPYPGGYEKLFF. The whole variable domain, remainder taken from reference TRBV27 and TRBJ1-4, is EAQVTQNPRYLITVTGKKLTVTCSQNMNHEYMSWYRQDPGLGLRQIYYSMNVEVTDKGDVPEGYKVSRKEKRNFPLILESPSPNQTSLYFCASTSPYPGGYEKLFFGSGTQLSVL.

A remark on this clonotype: A junction end diverges from the germline sequence, so it may reflect a read error. The CDR3 sequence: CTTRGTRSANGQFF. The CDR3 nucleotides are TGTACCACCAGGGGGACTAGGAGTGCCAATGGGCAGTTCTTC. The chain employs TRBV24-1 and TRBJ2-1; maybe TRBD2 (8 bases). The germline V gene has CDR1 KGHDR and CDR2 SFDVKD. This CDR3 spans 14 amino acids.

For this clonotype: Possible read error: a much larger clone is one base away. This chain connects TRBV4-3 to TRBJ1-1; TRBD1 is a possible D gene (5 bases). CDR3 size: 15 residues. The germline V gene has CDR1 LGHNA and CDR2 YSLEER. CDR3 bases: TGCGCCGGCAGCCAAGGAATTGCAGGGAACTCTGAAGCTTTCTTT. Its translation is CAGSQGIAGNSEAFF.

This clonotype occurred many times. This rearrangement joins TRBV19 to TRBJ1-3; D uncertain. V gave up 5 bases and J gave up 0 bases, with 11 bases separating them. Germline CDR1 LNHDA, CDR2 SQIVND (reference sequence). CDR3 length: 15 amino acids. The CDR3 loop is CASSFGGLSGNTIYF. The CDR3, as DNA: TGTGCCAGTAGTTTTGGCGGCCTCTCTGGAAACACCATATATTTT.

About this clonotype: A junction end diverges from the germline sequence, so it may reflect a read error. This rearrangement joins TRBV6-2 or TRBV6-3 to TRBJ2-7, with D hard to call. This CDR3 is built from 14 residues. Germline loops: CDR1 MNHEY, CDR2 SVGEGT. The chain's CDR3 is CASSEFFAQYEHYF. CDR3 DNA: TGTGCCAGCAGTGAATTTTTCGCTCAATACGAGCATTACTTC.

This clonotype has at least ten counts. V usage is TRBV7-9 and J usage is TRBJ1-1; TRBD1 is a possible D gene (5 bases). The CDR3 consists of 14 residues. V was shortened by 3 bases and J by 0 bases, with 8 bases between the two germline ends. CDR1 is SEHNR and CDR2 is FQNEAQ in the germline V gene (reference sequence). The CDR3 spells CASSLDNLNTEAFF. The CDR3 DNA is TGTGCCAGCAGCTTGGACAACTTGAACACTGAAGCTTTCTTT. The whole variable domain, remainder taken from reference TRBV7-9 and TRBJ1-1, is DTGVSQNPRHKITKRGQNVTFRCDPISEHNRLYWYRQTLGQGPEFLTYFQNEAQLEKSRLLSDRFSAERPKGSFSTLEIQRTEQGDSAMYLCASSLDNLNTEAFFGQGTRLTVV.

As for this clonotype: Only one base separates this from a far larger clonotype, so it likely reflects a read error. The gene calls are TRBV6-1 and TRBJ1-5; D is undetermined. Trimming took off 5 bases at V and 6 bases at J, with 11 bases between the two ends. CDR3 length equals 13 residues. CDR1 is MNHNS, CDR2 SASEGT, per germline. The CDR3 loop is CASSYLRCQPQHF. Here the CDR3 DNA reads TGTGCCAGCAGTTATCTTCGGTGTCAGCCCCAGCATTTT.

Note on this clonotype: At one of its ends the junction is not consistent with the germline gene, which may arise from a read error. This chain uses TRBV7-9 with TRBJ1-2, with D uncertain. The CDR3 spans 16 residues. Germline V gives CDR1 SEHNR, CDR2 FQNEAQ (reference sequence). CDR3 bases: TGCGCCAGCAGCTTATCCGGGTATCGGAAGAACTATGGCTACACCTTC. It specifies CASSLSGYRKNYGYTF.

J is TRBJ1-1 and V is TRBV19, with 7 bases identical to TRBD1. Germline-derived CDR1 and CDR2 are LNHDA and SQIVND (reference sequence). V was clipped by 10 bases and J by 0 bases; unmatched bases: 17. The CDR3 has 17 residues. The CDR3 region is CAIRPMGTAFVNTEAFF. In nucleotides, the CDR3 is TGTGCCATCCGTCCGATGGGGACAGCGTTTGTGAACACTGAAGCTTTCTTT. The whole variable domain, filled in from reference TRBV19 and TRBJ1-1, reads DGGITQSPKYLFRKEGQNVTLSCEQNLNHDAMYWYRQDPGQGLRLIYYSQIVNDFQKGDIAEGYSVSREKKESFPLTVTSAQKNPTAFYLCAIRPMGTAFVNTEAFFGQGTRLTVV.

J is TRBJ2-3 and V is TRBV12-3 or TRBV12-4, with TRBD2 as a possible D gene (6 bases). Deletions cut 7 bases from V and 2 bases from J, with 16 bases between. This CDR3 contains 15 residues. This CDR3 reads CASIQASVNTDTQYF. The CDR3 DNA sequence: TGTGCCAGCATCCAAGCTAGCGTAAACACAGATACGCAGTATTTT.

This clonotype appeared a few times. A read error may explain this, as a much larger clone is one base away. The CDR3 DNA reads as TGTGCCAGCAGGCGGGAGGCGGAGCAGTTCTTC. It specifies CASRREAEQFF. V is TRBV3-1 and J is TRBJ2-1; 8 bases fit TRBD2. Germline V CDR1 and CDR2: LGHDT, YNNKEL (reference sequence). The CDR3 sequence is 11 residues long. Losses at the gene ends were 6 bases for V and 10 bases for J; bases not matched to a gene: 2.

The chain recombines TRBV11-3 with TRBJ2-3, with 11 bases lining up with TRBD2. Germline V CDR1 and CDR2: SGHNT, YENEEA. CDR3 length: 15 amino acids. Trimming took 5 bases from V and 4 from J; bases not matched to a gene: 5. In DNA form, the CDR3 reads TGTGCCAGCAGCCAACTAGCGGGAGAGGCAGATACGCAGTATTTT. It codes for CASSQLAGEADTQYF.

This clonotype was counted at least ten times. The chain carries TRBV18 and TRBJ1-4, with unresolved D. This CDR3 has 15 residues. Trimming took off 8 bases at V and 6 bases at J, with 19 bases between the two ends. Looked up from germline, CDR1 is KGHSH and CDR2 is LQKENI. CDR3 DNA: TGTGCCAGCGCCGGCGTTTTGGATGGGGATGAAAAACTGTTTTTT. Translated: CASAGVLDGDEKLFF.

As for this clonotype: The junction departs from the called germline gene at one end, perhaps through a read error. The rearrangement joins TRBV27 to TRBJ2-1; D is ambiguous. CDR1 and CDR2 from the germline V gene are MNHEY and SMNVEV (reference sequence). This CDR3 region has 16 residues. CDR3 bases: TGTGCCATCAGTCCAACTCTATCGGGCTCCTACAATGAGCAGTTCTTC. This translates into CAISPTLSGSYNEQFF.

The genes are TRBV19 and TRBJ2-5, with D perhaps TRBD1 (5 bases). Germline V gives CDR1 LNHDA, CDR2 SQIVND (reference sequence). The CDR3 covers 15 residues. Trimming pared 4 bases from V and 8 bases from J, leaving 20 bases between. The CDR3 here is CASSTGARWGDTQYF. The CDR3 nucleotides read TGTGCCAGTAGTACTGGAGCCCGGTGGGGCGATACCCAGTACTTC.

This clonotype was seen only once. A much larger clone differs by one base, so this may be a read error. This sequence joins TRBV4-3 and TRBJ2-5; D is perhaps TRBD2 (5 bases). Germline assignment: CDR1 LGHNA and CDR2 YSLEER. V was trimmed by 1 base and J by 2 bases, leaving 14 bases between them. CDR3 length: 16 amino acids. CDR3 coding DNA: TGCGCCAGCAGCCAAGGGGCTAGCTCGCGACAAGAGACCCAGTACTTC. Protein: CASSQGASSRQETQYF.